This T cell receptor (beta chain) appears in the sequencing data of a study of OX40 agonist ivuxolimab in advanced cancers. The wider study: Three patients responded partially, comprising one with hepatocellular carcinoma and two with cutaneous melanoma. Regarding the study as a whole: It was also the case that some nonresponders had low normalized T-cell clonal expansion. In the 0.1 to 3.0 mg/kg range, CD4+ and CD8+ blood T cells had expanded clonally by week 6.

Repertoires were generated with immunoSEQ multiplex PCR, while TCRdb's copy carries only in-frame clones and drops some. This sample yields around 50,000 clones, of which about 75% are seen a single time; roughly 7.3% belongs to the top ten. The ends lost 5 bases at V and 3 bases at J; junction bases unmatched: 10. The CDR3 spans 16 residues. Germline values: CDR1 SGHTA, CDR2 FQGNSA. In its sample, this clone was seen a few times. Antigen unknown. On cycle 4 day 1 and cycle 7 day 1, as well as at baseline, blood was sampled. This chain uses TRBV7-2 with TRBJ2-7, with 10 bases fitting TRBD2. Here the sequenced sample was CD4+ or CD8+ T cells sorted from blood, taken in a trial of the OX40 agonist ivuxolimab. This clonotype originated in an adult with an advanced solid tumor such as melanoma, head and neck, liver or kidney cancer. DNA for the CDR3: TGTGCCAGCAGCGTAGAATGGACTAGCGGAAACTACGAGCAGTACTTC. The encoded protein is CASSVEWTSGNYEQYF. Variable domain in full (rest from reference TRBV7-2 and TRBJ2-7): GAGVSQSPSNKVTEKGKDVELRCDPISGHTALYWYRQSLGQGLEFLIYFQGNSAPDKSGLPSDRFSAERTGGSVSTLTIQRTQQEDSAVYLCASSVEWTSGNYEQYFGPGTRLTVT.